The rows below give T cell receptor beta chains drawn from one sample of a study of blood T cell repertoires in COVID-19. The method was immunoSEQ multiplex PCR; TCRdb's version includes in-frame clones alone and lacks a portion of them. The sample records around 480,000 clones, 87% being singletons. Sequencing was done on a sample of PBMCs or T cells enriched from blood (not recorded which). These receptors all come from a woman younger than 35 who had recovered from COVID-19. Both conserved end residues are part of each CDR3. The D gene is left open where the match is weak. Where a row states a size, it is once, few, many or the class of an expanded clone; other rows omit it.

CDR3 protein: CASGPGQGPNTIYF
CDR3 DNA: TGTGCTAGTGGTCCAGGACAGGGCCCGAACACCATATATTTT
CDR3 length: 14
J gene: TRBJ1-3
D gene: TRBD1
V gene: TRBV12-5
clone size: -

CDR3 protein: CASSFYRGNMNTEAFF
CDR3 DNA: TGTGCCAGCAGCTTTTACAGGGGAAACATGAACACTGAAGCTTTCTTT
CDR3 length: 16
J gene: TRBJ1-1
D gene: TRBD1
V gene: TRBV7-6
clone size: -

CDR3 protein: CASSLSGHGSSYEQYF
CDR3 DNA: TGTGCCAGCAGTTTATCTGGACACGGTAGCTCCTACGAGCAGTACTTC
CDR3 length: 16
J gene: TRBJ2-7
D gene: -
V gene: TRBV27
clone size: -

CDR3 protein: CASSLGEGNTIYF
CDR3 DNA: TGTGCCAGCAGCTTGGGTGAGGGAAACACCATATATTTT
CDR3 length: 13
J gene: TRBJ1-3
D gene: -
V gene: TRBV5-6
clone size: -

CDR3 protein: CASSDLAGPNEQFF
CDR3 DNA: TGTGCCAGCAGTGATCTAGCGGGGCCCAATGAGCAGTTCTTC
CDR3 length: 14
J gene: TRBJ2-1
D gene: TRBD2
V gene: TRBV9
clone size: -

CDR3 protein: CASSFTGTGLTYEQYF
CDR3 DNA: TGTGCCAGCAGTTTTACCGGGACAGGGCTCACCTACGAGCAGTACTTC
CDR3 length: 16
J gene: TRBJ2-7
D gene: TRBD1
V gene: TRBV7-9
clone size: -

CDR3 protein: CASSRIAGDNEQFF
CDR3 DNA: TGTGCCAGCAGCCGAATAGCGGGAGACAATGAGCAGTTCTTC
CDR3 length: 14
J gene: TRBJ2-1
D gene: TRBD2
V gene: TRBV3-1/TRBV3-2
clone size: once

CDR3 protein: CASGYRAENEQFF
CDR3 DNA: TGTGCCAGCGGCTACAGGGCGGAGAATGAGCAGTTCTTC
CDR3 length: 13
J gene: TRBJ2-1
D gene: -
V gene: TRBV6-1
clone size: -

CDR3 protein: CASSGAGSPYEQYF
CDR3 DNA: TGTGCCAGCAGTGGTGCAGGGTCCCCTTACGAGCAGTACTTC
CDR3 length: 14
J gene: TRBJ2-7
D gene: -
V gene: TRBV2
clone size: -

CDR3 protein: CASSLARDTQYF
CDR3 DNA: TGTGCCAGCAGCTTAGCGCGGGATACGCAGTATTTT
CDR3 length: 12
J gene: TRBJ2-3
D gene: -
V gene: TRBV11-2
clone size: -

CDR3 protein: CASTLGSRDPTF
CDR3 DNA: TGTGCCAGTACTCTGGGGTCCAGGGATCCCACCTTC
CDR3 length: 12
J gene: TRBJ1-2
D gene: -
V gene: TRBV19
clone size: once

CDR3 protein: CASARLAVLSDTQYF
CDR3 DNA: TGTGCCAGCGCCCGACTAGCGGTCCTGTCAGATACGCAGTATTTT
CDR3 length: 15
J gene: TRBJ2-3
D gene: TRBD2
V gene: TRBV2
clone size: once

CDR3 protein: CASSSLTGLGEQYF
CDR3 DNA: TGCGCCAGCAGCTCATTGACTGGACTGGGGGAGCAGTACTTC
CDR3 length: 14
J gene: TRBJ2-7
D gene: -
V gene: TRBV5-1
clone size: -

CDR3 protein: CASRGLPRVHEQYF
CDR3 DNA: TGTGCCAGCAGGGGACTCCCGAGGGTCCACGAGCAGTACTTC
CDR3 length: 14
J gene: TRBJ2-7
D gene: -
V gene: TRBV6-5
clone size: -

CDR3 protein: CASSLAYSGLAGGYEQFF
CDR3 DNA: TGCGCCAGCAGCTTGGCCTATTCGGGACTAGCGGGGGGGTATGAGCAGTTCTTC
CDR3 length: 18
J gene: TRBJ2-1
D gene: TRBD2
V gene: TRBV5-1
clone size: -

CDR3 protein: CASSQERRQGANSPLHF
CDR3 DNA: TGCGCCAGCAGCCAAGAAAGGCGGCAGGGCGCTAATTCACCCCTCCACTTT
CDR3 length: 17
J gene: TRBJ1-6
D gene: -
V gene: TRBV4-1
clone size: -

CDR3 protein: CASSVGGTSSYEQYF
CDR3 DNA: TGTGCCAGCAGCGTAGGAGGGACTAGCTCCTACGAGCAGTACTTC
CDR3 length: 15
J gene: TRBJ2-7
D gene: TRBD2
V gene: TRBV9
clone size: -